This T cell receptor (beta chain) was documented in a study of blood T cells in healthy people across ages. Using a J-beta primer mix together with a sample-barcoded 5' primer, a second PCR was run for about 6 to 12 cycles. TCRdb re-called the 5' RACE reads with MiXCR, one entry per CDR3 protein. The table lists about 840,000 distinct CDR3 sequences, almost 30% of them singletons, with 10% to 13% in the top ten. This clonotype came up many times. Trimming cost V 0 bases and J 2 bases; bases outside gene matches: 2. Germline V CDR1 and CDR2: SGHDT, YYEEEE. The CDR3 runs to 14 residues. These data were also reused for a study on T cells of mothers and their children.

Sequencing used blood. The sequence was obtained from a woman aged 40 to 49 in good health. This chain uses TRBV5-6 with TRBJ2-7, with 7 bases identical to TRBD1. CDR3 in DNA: TGTGCCAGCAGCTTGGGGGACAGCACCTACGAGCAGTACTTC. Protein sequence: CASSLGDSTYEQYF.